These 23 T cell receptor beta chains were sequenced from one sample in a study of shared clonotypes between healthy human individuals. Sequencing was performed with immunoSEQ multiplex PCR; in TCRdb, only in-frame clones are kept and a portion is missing. The repertoire includes about 680,000 clones, 73% of them detected once, and around 1.8% sits in the top ten. The material sequenced was memory CD4+ T cells sorted from blood. The subset is: CD45RA-negative fraction. The receptor source for this set is a woman aged 25 to 39 in good health.

This clone was detected once. This chain connects TRBV7-2 to TRBJ2-5; the D gene could be TRBD1 or TRBD2 (5 bases each). In germline, CDR1 is SGHTA, CDR2 FQGNSA. V was pared by 3 bases and J by 3 bases, with 8 bases between. This CDR3 region has 13 residues. The CDR3 bases are TGTGCCAGCAGCTTCGGGACGGAAGAGACCCAGTACTTC. Its protein is CASSFGTEETQYF. The whole variable domain, filled in from reference TRBV7-2 and TRBJ2-5, reads GAGVSQSPSNKVTEKGKDVELRCDPISGHTALYWYRQSLGQGLEFLIYFQGNSAPDKSGLPSDRFSAERTGGSVSTLTIQRTQQEDSAVYLCASSFGTEETQYFGPGTRLLVL.

This clone appeared a few times. The genes are TRBV6-4 and TRBJ2-3; D gene ambiguous. Germline loops: CDR1 MRHNA, CDR2 SNTAGT. V was shortened by 5 bases and J by 4 bases, with 13 bases between the two germline ends. The length of the CDR3 is 14 residues. This chain's CDR3 is CASSTSWAADTQYF. The CDR3 DNA follows: TGTGCCAGCAGTACCAGCTGGGCGGCAGATACGCAGTATTTT.

The V call is TRBV28, the J call TRBJ1-5; D is possibly TRBD1 (5 bases). Looked up from germline, CDR1 is MDHEN and CDR2 is SYDVKM. There are 15 residues in the CDR3. V gave up 7 bases and J gave up 0 bases, with 13 bases separating them. For the CDR3, the DNA is TGTGCCAGCAAAGAGGGGAGATATAGCAATCAGCCCCAGCATTTT. This sequence encodes CASKEGRYSNQPQHF.

The V gene is TRBV29-1, the J gene TRBJ2-7; D perhaps matches TRBD1 (6 bases). Germline V gene sequence: CDR1 SQVTM, CDR2 ANQGSEA. V lost 6 bases and J lost 8, with 14 bases in between. The CDR3 is made up of 11 amino acids. The CDR3 loop reads CSVGAEAKQYF. CDR3 DNA sequence: TGCAGCGTGGGGGCAGAGGCGAAGCAGTACTTC.

This clone occurred once. This chain uses TRBV7-8 with TRBJ2-3, with D perhaps matching TRBD2 (5 bases). This CDR3 comprises 16 residues. V was shortened by 7 bases and J by 1 base, with 18 bases between the two germline ends. CDR1 is SGHVS and CDR2 is FQNEAQ in the germline V gene. Here the CDR3 reads CASKGAWRNRTDTQYF. The CDR3 DNA reads TGTGCCAGCAAGGGAGCGTGGCGGAACCGCACAGATACGCAGTATTTT.

V gene TRBV11-3 combines with J gene TRBJ2-1, with 8 positions matching TRBD1. The V gene end was trimmed by 5 bases and the J gene end by 0 bases; junction bases not matched to a gene: 3. The CDR3 sequence is 15 residues long. CDR1 SGHNT and CDR2 YENEEA come from the germline V gene. The CDR3 DNA follows: TGTGCCAGCAGCGAGGACAGGGCCTCCTACAATGAGCAGTTCTTC. This gives the protein CASSEDRASYNEQFF. Combining the CDR3 with reference TRBV11-3 and TRBJ2-1 gives the whole variable domain EAGVVQSPRYKIIEKKQPVAFWCNPISGHNTLYWYLQNLGQGPELLIRYENEEAVDDSQLPKDRFSAERLKGVDSTLKIQPAELGDSAVYLCASSEDRASYNEQFFGPGTRLTVL.

The chain couples TRBV19 to TRBJ2-3; 7 positions agree with TRBD2. V trimming: 7 bases; J trimming: 0 bases; junction bases outside the gene matches: 4. Germline loops: CDR1 LNHDA, CDR2 SQIVND (reference sequence). This CDR3 spans 14 amino acids. In DNA form, the CDR3 reads TGTGCCAGTACCGAGCGGGGTAGCACAGATACGCAGTATTTT. It specifies CASTERGSTDTQYF.

The chain couples TRBV15 to TRBJ1-5, with D unclear. Per the germline V gene, CDR1 is LNHNV and CDR2 is YYDKDF (reference sequence). The CDR3 extends over 15 amino acids. Trimming pared 5 bases from V and 0 bases from J, leaving 11 bases between. The CDR3 DNA reads as TGTGCCACCAGCGTACAGCGCCATAGCAATCAGCCCCAGCATTTT. Its translation: CATSVQRHSNQPQHF.

This sequence joins TRBV4-1 and TRBJ2-1; possibly TRBD2 for D (6 bases). Looked up from germline, CDR1 is MGHRA and CDR2 is YSYEKL. Trimming took off 6 bases at V and 2 bases at J, with 14 bases between the two ends. The CDR3 sequence is 15 residues long. CDR3 region: CASRLSTGAYNEQFF. DNA for the CDR3: TGCGCCAGCAGGCTCTCGACGGGAGCCTACAATGAGCAGTTCTTC.

The chain recombines TRBV2 with TRBJ2-5; 7 bases map to TRBD1. The CDR3 totals 14 residues. The ends lost 4 bases at V and 8 bases at J; junction bases unmatched: 10. Germline V gives CDR1 SNHLY, CDR2 FYNNEI. The CDR3 region has the DNA TGTGCCAGCAGTGGGAAGACAGGGCTCGCAACCCAGTACTTC. This codes for CASSGKTGLATQYF.

This chain joins TRBV5-1 and TRBJ2-1, with 12 bases fitting TRBD2. The germline V gene encodes CDR1 SGHRS and CDR2 YFSETQ. The CDR3 is 15 residues long. The V and J ends lost 5 bases and 7 bases, in that order; junction bases with no gene match: 7. The CDR3 DNA reads as TGCGCCAGCAGACTAGCGGGAGGTTTGGGTAATGAGCAGTTCTTC. As protein: CASRLAGGLGNEQFF.

The rearrangement uses TRBV29-1 and TRBJ2-7; TRBD2 matches at 8 bases. The germline V gene has CDR1 SQVTM and CDR2 ANQGSEA. The CDR3 runs to 12 residues. V lost 5 bases to trimming and J lost 2 bases; unmatched junction nucleotides: 2. CDR3 in amino acids: CSVTGGAYEQYF. Here the CDR3 DNA reads TGCAGCGTTACCGGGGGGGCCTACGAGCAGTACTTC.

This chain uses TRBV7-8 with TRBJ1-4, with D uncertain. The V gene's germline CDR1 is SGHVS and CDR2 FQNEAQ. Between the trimmed V and J ends, which lost 5 bases and 5 bases, there was a span of 12 bases. This CDR3 spans 14 amino acids. Here the CDR3 reads CASSLRKGNEKLFF. DNA of the CDR3: TGTGCCAGCAGCCTCCGTAAAGGAAATGAAAAACTGTTTTTT.

This clone was seen only a few times. The V and J genes are TRBV7-3 and TRBJ1-1; D call uncertain. The CDR3 spans 13 residues. Germline CDR1 is SGHTA and CDR2 is FQGTGA. Trimming cost V 5 bases and J 1 base, with 8 bases left between them. The CDR3 DNA sequence: TGTGCCAGCAGCACCGACGGGAACACTGAAGCTTTCTTT. Translated, it gives CASSTDGNTEAFF.

A few counts support this clone. V is TRBV14 and J is TRBJ2-5; D gene ambiguous. The ends were cut back, 0 bases at V and 5 bases at J, with 10 bases in the middle. The CDR3 runs 14 residues. Germline loops: CDR1 SGHDN, CDR2 FVKESK. The CDR3 coding sequence is TGTGCCAGCAGCCAAGATTTGGGCAGGGAGACCCAGTACTTC. Translation gives CASSQDLGRETQYF.

This clone has only one observation. The rearrangement links TRBV30 to TRBJ2-3; 7 bases match TRBD1. This CDR3 has 14 amino acids. Unmatched junction bases numbered 3, after V lost 2 bases and J lost 1 base. Germline CDR1 GTSNPN, CDR2 SVGIG (reference sequence). Here the CDR3 DNA reads TGTGCCTGGAGTCCGGGGACAGGCACAGATACGCAGTATTTT. Its protein is CAWSPGTGTDTQYF. Supplemented by reference TRBV30 and TRBJ2-3, the full variable domain reads SQTIHQWPATLVQPVGSPLSLECTVEGTSNPNLYWYRQAAGRGLQLLFYSVGIGQISSEVPQNLSASRPQDRQFILSSKKLLLSDSGFYLCAWSPGTGTDTQYFGPGTRLTVL.

V and J are TRBV5-4 and TRBJ1-2; weak D call: TRBD1 (5 bases). V shed 0 bases and J shed 7 bases, with 10 bases lying between them. The CDR3 length is 13 residues. Germline values: CDR1 SGHNT, CDR2 YYREEE (reference sequence). DNA of the CDR3: TGTGCCAGCAGCTTGGCCTACGGGGCTGGCTACACCTTC. Translated: CASSLAYGAGYTF.

This chain joins TRBV11-2 and TRBJ2-3; D is tentatively TRBD1 or TRBD2 (5 bases each). V lost 1 base to trimming and J lost 2 bases, with 16 bases between them. Germline V gives CDR1 SGHAT, CDR2 FQNNGV. The CDR3 is 17 amino acids. The DNA for the CDR3 is TGTGCCAGCAGCTTAGTCGGGGCCGCGATCAACACAGATACGCAGTATTTT. Amino acids: CASSLVGAAINTDTQYF.

This clone was counted only a few times. This chain connects TRBV2 to TRBJ1-5; D gene ambiguous. The V gene lost 1 base and the J gene lost 1 base, with 8 bases spanning the gap. Per germline, CDR1 SNHLY and CDR2 FYNNEI. The CDR3 sequence is 15 residues long. CDR3 DNA sequence: TGTGCCAGCAGTGAAGTTGTCAGAAGCAATCAGCCCCAGCATTTT. It codes for CASSEVVRSNQPQHF.

A word on this clone: At the DNA level, this CDR3 is encoded by other sequences in the same sample as well. The rearrangement joins TRBV5-1 to TRBJ2-2, with D tentatively TRBD1 or TRBD2 (5 bases each). The germline V gene has CDR1 SGHRS and CDR2 YFSETQ. The germline V and J ends were trimmed by 0 bases and 4 bases, with 7 bases remaining between them. CDR3 length: 14 amino acids. The DNA of the CDR3 is TGCGCCAGCAGCTTGGGTGGGGGCACCGGGGAGCTGTTTTTT. This encodes CASSLGGGTGELFF. The full variable domain, its missing parts supplied by reference TRBV5-1 and TRBJ2-2, is KAGVTQTPRYLIKTRGQQVTLSCSPISGHRSVSWYQQTPGQGLQFLFEYFSETQRNKGNFPGRFSGRQFSNSRSEMNVSTLELGDSALYLCASSLGGGTGELFFGEGSRLTVL.

The rearrangement joins TRBV7-7 to TRBJ2-1, with 11 nucleotides matching TRBD2. V was clipped by 5 bases and J by 9 bases; unmatched bases: 6. This CDR3 comprises 14 residues. The germline V gene has CDR1 SSHAT and CDR2 FNYEAQ (reference sequence). CDR3 sequence (DNA): TGTGCCAGCAGCACTGGACTAGCGGGTGGTGAGCAGTTCTTC. It is translated as CASSTGLAGGEQFF.

The rearrangement joins TRBV11-2 to TRBJ2-1; 8 bases map to TRBD1. The CDR3 runs 15 residues. The J segment lost 4 bases and the V segment lost 5 bases, leaving 7 bases of the junction unmatched. Germline values: CDR1 SGHAT, CDR2 FQNNGV. Here the CDR3 reads CASSVGQGAYNEQFF. The CDR3, as DNA: TGTGCCAGCAGCGTGGGGCAGGGGGCTTACAATGAGCAGTTCTTC.

This clone was seen a single time. CDR3 in DNA: TGTGCCAGCAGCTTAGCCGTACTACCTTACGAGCAGTACTTC. It specifies CASSLAVLPYEQYF. The V and J genes are TRBV5-4 and TRBJ2-7; D remains unclear. The germline V gene encodes CDR1 SGHNT and CDR2 YYREEE (reference sequence). The CDR3 sequence is 14 residues long. V was trimmed by 2 bases and J by 4 bases, leaving 13 bases between them.